A single sample is the source of the 11 T cell receptor beta chains below, sequenced in a study of T cell responses to AZD1222 COVID-19 vaccine. Profiling relied on immunoSEQ multiplex PCR, and the TCRdb table lists in-frame clones only, not all of them. The sample has approximately 160,000 clones; 90% are singletons. This material consisted of peripheral blood, taken on day 0 of AZD1222 vaccination. All receptors come from an adult in good health.

This sequence joins TRBV15 and TRBJ1-5, with TRBD1 identical over 9 bases. The CDR3 is 17 residues long. V shed 1 base and J 2 bases; nucleotides not matched to a gene: 6. Germline V lookup: CDR1 LNHNV, CDR2 YYDKDF (reference sequence). DNA for the CDR3: TGTGCCACCAGCAGAGGGGACAGGGCGGTGGGCAATCAGCCCCAGCATTTT. Translating gives CATSRGDRAVGNQPQHF.

The V gene is TRBV20-1, the J gene TRBJ2-7; tentative D call: TRBD1 (6 bases). V lost 3 bases and J 5 bases, leaving 8 bases between the germline ends. The germline gives CDR1 DFQATT, CDR2 SNEGSKA (reference sequence). CDR3 length: 11 amino acids. The CDR3 DNA is TGCAGTGCTAGTCAGGGGCACGAGCAGTACTTC. Amino acid sequence: CSASQGHEQYF.

The chain employs TRBV5-6 and TRBJ1-2; D perhaps matches TRBD1 (5 bases). The germline CDR1 and CDR2 sequences are SGHDT and YYEEEE. This CDR3 spans 13 amino acids. V lost 0 bases and J lost 5, with 8 bases in between. The CDR3 loop is CASSLGAGYGYTF. CDR3 DNA sequence: TGTGCCAGCAGCTTGGGGGCAGGGTATGGCTACACCTTC.

DNA of the CDR3: TGTGCCAGCAGCTTAGAGGACGGATCTCAAGAGACCCAGTACTTC. It codes for CASSLEDGSQETQYF. The chain couples TRBV11-2 to TRBJ2-5; D gene unclear. Germline V gene lookup returns CDR1 SGHAT and CDR2 FQNNGV. The V and J ends lost 0 bases and 2 bases respectively, with 10 bases between them. The CDR3 loop spans 15 amino acids.

This chain joins TRBV6-2 or TRBV6-3 and TRBJ1-2; tentative D call: TRBD1 (5 bases). The CDR3 is 15 residues long. Germline CDR1 and CDR2: MNHEY and SVGEGT. V lost 5 bases to trimming and J lost 5 bases, with 18 bases between them. The CDR3 nucleotides are TGTGCCAGCAGTGACCGGTGGGACGGCGCATATGGCTACACCTTC. Translated: CASSDRWDGAYGYTF.

J is TRBJ1-5 and V is TRBV18; 8 bases line up with TRBD1. The CDR3 runs 14 residues. Germline values: CDR1 KGHSH, CDR2 LQKENI. The junction had 5 bases not matched to a gene; V was cut back by 4 bases and J by 6 bases. DNA for the CDR3: TGTGCCAGCTCACACGGGACAGGAGGTCAGCCCCAGCATTTT. Its protein is CASSHGTGGQPQHF.

The chain employs TRBV6-5 and TRBJ1-5; TRBD1 matches 7 bases. The J segment lost 3 bases and the V segment lost 5 bases, leaving 7 bases of the junction unmatched. CDR1 and CDR2 (germline): MNHEY, SVGAGI. This CDR3 has 15 residues. As DNA, the CDR3 is TGTGCCAGCAGTCCTACAGGGGTGAACAATCAGCCCCAGCATTTT. It translates to CASSPTGVNNQPQHF.

The CDR3 DNA follows: TGTGCCAGCAGCTCCCTAGTGGGGGGCCAGTTCCGGGAGCAGTTCTTC. Its protein product is CASSSLVGGQFREQFF. This sequence joins TRBV9 and TRBJ2-1; D possibly uses TRBD1 or TRBD2 (6 bases each). Germline CDR1 and CDR2: SGDLS and YYNGEE. The CDR3 has 16 residues. Deletions cut 4 bases from V and 10 bases from J, with 24 bases between. Variable domain in full (rest from reference TRBV9 and TRBJ2-1): DSGVTQTPKHLITATGQRVTLRCSPRSGDLSVYWYQQSLDQGLQFLIQYYNGEERAKGNILERFSAQQFPDLHSELNLSSLELGDSALYFCASSSLVGGQFREQFFGPGTRLTVL.

The chain links TRBV20-1 to TRBJ2-1; D gene unclear. CDR1 is DFQATT, CDR2 SNEGSKA, per germline (reference sequence). V lost 4 bases to trimming and J lost 4 bases, with 5 bases between them. The CDR3 is 11 amino acids. In DNA, the CDR3 is TGCAGTGCTAAAGGGTACAATGAGCAGTTCTTC. Translated: CSAKGYNEQFF.

The DNA for the CDR3 is TGTGCCAGCAGTCACAGAGGACTAGCGGGGGGGCCCCTAACTTACGAGCAGTACTTC. The encoded protein is CASSHRGLAGGPLTYEQYF. The V and J genes are TRBV6-6 and TRBJ2-7; 15 bases map to TRBD2. Germline assignment: CDR1 MNHNY and CDR2 SVGAGI (reference sequence). The CDR3 contains 19 residues. Trimming removed 5 bases from V and 4 bases from J; junction bases left unmatched: 15.

As to this clone: The sample has other DNA sequences that encode this CDR3 too. The V and J genes are TRBV4-3 and TRBJ2-1; 7 nucleotides line up with TRBD2. Germline V lookup: CDR1 LGHNA, CDR2 YSLEER. The length of the CDR3 is 16 residues. With V trimmed by 0 bases and J by 1 base, 3 bases remained unmatched. The CDR3 DNA reads TGCGCCAGCAGCCAAGAGGGTAGCGGGTCCTACAATGAGCAGTTCTTC. This codes for CASSQEGSGSYNEQFF.